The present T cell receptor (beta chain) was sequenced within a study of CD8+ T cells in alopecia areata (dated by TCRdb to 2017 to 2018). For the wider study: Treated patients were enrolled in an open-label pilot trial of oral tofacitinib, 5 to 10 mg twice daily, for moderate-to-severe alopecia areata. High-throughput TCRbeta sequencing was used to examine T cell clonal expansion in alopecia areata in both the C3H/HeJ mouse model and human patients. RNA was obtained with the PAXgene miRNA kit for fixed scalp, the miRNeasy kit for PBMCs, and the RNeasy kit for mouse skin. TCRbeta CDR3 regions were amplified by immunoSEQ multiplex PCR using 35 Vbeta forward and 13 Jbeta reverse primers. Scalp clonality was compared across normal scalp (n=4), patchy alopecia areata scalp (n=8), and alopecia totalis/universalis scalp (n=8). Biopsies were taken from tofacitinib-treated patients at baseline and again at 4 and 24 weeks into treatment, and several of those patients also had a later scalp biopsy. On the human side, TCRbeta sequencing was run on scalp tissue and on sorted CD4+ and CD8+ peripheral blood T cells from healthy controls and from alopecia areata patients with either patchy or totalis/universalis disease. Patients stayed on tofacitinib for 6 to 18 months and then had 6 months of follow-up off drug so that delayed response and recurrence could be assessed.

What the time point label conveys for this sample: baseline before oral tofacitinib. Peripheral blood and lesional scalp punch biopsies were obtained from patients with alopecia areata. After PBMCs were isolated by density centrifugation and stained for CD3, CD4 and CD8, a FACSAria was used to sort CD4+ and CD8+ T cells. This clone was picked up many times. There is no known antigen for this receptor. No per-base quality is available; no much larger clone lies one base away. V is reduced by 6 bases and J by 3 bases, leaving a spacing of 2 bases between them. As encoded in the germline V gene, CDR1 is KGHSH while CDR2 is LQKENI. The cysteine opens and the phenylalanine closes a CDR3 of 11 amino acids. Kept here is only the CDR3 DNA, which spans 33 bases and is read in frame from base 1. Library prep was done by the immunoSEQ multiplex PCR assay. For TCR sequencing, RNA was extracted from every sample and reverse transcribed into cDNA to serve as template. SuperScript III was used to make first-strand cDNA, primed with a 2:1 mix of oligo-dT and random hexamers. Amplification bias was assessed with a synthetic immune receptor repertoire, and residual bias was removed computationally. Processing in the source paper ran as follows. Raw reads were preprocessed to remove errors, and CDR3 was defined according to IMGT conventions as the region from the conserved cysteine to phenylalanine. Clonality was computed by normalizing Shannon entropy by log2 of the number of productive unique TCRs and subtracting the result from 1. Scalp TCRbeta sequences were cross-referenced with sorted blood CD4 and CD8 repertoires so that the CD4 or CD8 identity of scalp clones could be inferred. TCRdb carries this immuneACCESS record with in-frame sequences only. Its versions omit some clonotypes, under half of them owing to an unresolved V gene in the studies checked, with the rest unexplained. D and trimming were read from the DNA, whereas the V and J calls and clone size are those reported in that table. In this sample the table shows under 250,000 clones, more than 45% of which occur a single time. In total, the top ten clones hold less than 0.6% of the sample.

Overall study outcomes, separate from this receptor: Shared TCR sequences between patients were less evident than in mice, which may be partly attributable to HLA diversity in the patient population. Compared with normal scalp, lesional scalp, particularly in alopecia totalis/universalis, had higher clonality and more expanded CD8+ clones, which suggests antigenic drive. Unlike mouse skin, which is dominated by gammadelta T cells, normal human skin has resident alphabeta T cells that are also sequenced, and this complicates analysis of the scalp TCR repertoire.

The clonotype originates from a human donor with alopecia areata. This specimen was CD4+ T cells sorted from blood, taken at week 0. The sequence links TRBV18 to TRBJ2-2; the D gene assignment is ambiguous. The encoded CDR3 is CASSYTGELFF. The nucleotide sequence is TGTGCCAGCTCCTACACCGGGGAGCTGTTTTTT.